These 26 T cell receptor beta chains were sequenced from one sample in a study of CD8+CD57+ T cells in acquired aplastic anemia. Individuals selected for sequencing had exhibited CD8+CD57+ cell expansion on flow cytometry. Using genomic DNA as the template, TCR beta VDJ and CDR3 profiling was carried out. MiXCR, run by TCRdb on the reads, gives a single entry per CDR3 protein. There are some 160,000 distinct CDR3 sequences in the sample; around half occur only once, and more than 30% lies in the top ten. Source material: sorted CD4+, CD8+, or CD8+CD57+ T cells (not recorded which) from PBMCs. Receptors originate from a human donor with aplastic anemia.

This chain connects TRBV20-1 to TRBJ1-3; 11 bases are shared with TRBD1. Germline CDR1 DFQATT, CDR2 SNEGSKA (reference sequence). V shed 2 bases and J 7 bases; nucleotides not matched to a gene: 4. The CDR3 is made up of 14 amino acids. The chain's CDR3 is CSARTGQGGNTIYF. The CDR3, as DNA: TGCAGTGCTAGAACGGGACAGGGGGGTAACACCATATATTTT.

With regard to this clonotype: This may arise from a read error, as a much more abundant clone is one base away. The V call is TRBV28, the J call TRBJ2-3; D gene unclear. The CDR3 contains 11 residues. The germline gives CDR1 MDHEN, CDR2 SYDVKM. CDR3 residues: CASSFPDTHYF. The CDR3 region has the DNA TGTGCCAGCAGTTTCCCAGATACGCATTATTTT.

This clonotype was observed at least ten times. The chain joins TRBV11-3 to TRBJ2-1, with D perhaps matching TRBD2 (5 bases). V lost 7 bases to trimming and J lost 5 bases, with 12 bases between them. The CDR3 totals 13 residues. Germline CDR1 is SGHNT and CDR2 is YENEEA. CDR3 sequence reads: CASIGIWDNEQFF. The DNA of the CDR3 is TGTGCCAGCATCGGGATTTGGGACAATGAGCAGTTCTTC. The full variable domain, completed using reference TRBV11-3 and TRBJ2-1, is EAGVVQSPRYKIIEKKQPVAFWCNPISGHNTLYWYLQNLGQGPELLIRYENEEAVDDSQLPKDRFSAERLKGVDSTLKIQPAELGDSAVYLCASIGIWDNEQFFGPGTRLTVL.

There are many counts of this clonotype. V is TRBV6-4 and J is TRBJ1-1; D is undetermined. V lost 7 bases and J lost 5, with 17 bases in between. Germline CDR1 and CDR2: MRHNA and SNTAGT. The CDR3 consists of 14 residues. CDR3 nucleotide sequence: TGTGCCAGCACCCCAAGGGCTGGAGGGACTGAAGCTTTCTTT. This gives the protein CASTPRAGGTEAFF.

Many counts were recorded for this clonotype. The chain has TRBV6-1 and TRBJ1-1; maybe TRBD1 (6 bases). Germline CDR1 and CDR2: MNHNS and SASEGT. The CDR3 extends over 12 amino acids. V lost 7 bases to trimming and J lost 5 bases, with 11 bases between them. The CDR3 sequence is CASTTRGTEAFF. The CDR3 DNA is TGTGCCAGCACCACCAGGGGTACTGAAGCTTTCTTT.

This chain joins TRBV11-2 and TRBJ2-7; 9 nucleotides align to TRBD2. The germline CDR1 and CDR2 sequences are SGHAT and FQNNGV. V trimming: 0 bases; J trimming: 4 bases; junction bases outside the gene matches: 4. The CDR3 has 15 residues. CDR3 in DNA: TGTGCCAGCAGCTTAGATGTGAGCGGGAGGTACGAGCAGTACTTC. Protein: CASSLDVSGRYEQYF.

To note about this clonotype: A much bigger clone sits one base away, suggesting this may be a read error. This sequence joins TRBV6-1 and TRBJ2-3, with 8 nucleotides matching TRBD2. Germline V gene sequence: CDR1 MNHNS, CDR2 SASEGT. This CDR3 is built from 15 residues. The CDR3 loop is CASSEALAGGDTHYF. CDR3 DNA: TGTGCCAGCAGTGAAGCGCTAGCGGGCGGAGATACGCATTATTTT.

This chain links TRBV25-1 with TRBJ1-6; 7 nucleotides agree with TRBD1. The CDR3 covers 18 residues. Germline loops: CDR1 MGHDK, CDR2 SYGVNS. With V trimmed by 3 bases and J by 0 bases, 8 bases remained unmatched. CDR3: CASSDDRARGSYNSPLHF. The CDR3 DNA is TGTGCCAGCAGTGATGACAGGGCTAGGGGCTCCTATAATTCACCCCTCCACTTT.

This clonotype was counted a few times. The chain recombines TRBV10-3 with TRBJ2-1; a possible D gene is TRBD1 (6 bases). The CDR3 has 15 amino acids. The germline V gene encodes CDR1 ENHRY and CDR2 SYGVKD. V lost 3 bases and J 1 base, leaving 10 bases between the germline ends. CDR3 protein: CAISDLQGSYNEQFF. CDR3 nucleotide sequence: TGTGCCATCAGTGATCTCCAGGGGTCCTACAATGAGCAGTTCTTC.

In this sample, this clonotype turned up a few times. This chain joins TRBV7-9 and TRBJ1-2; perhaps TRBD1 as D (5 bases). Germline CDR1 SEHNR, CDR2 FQNEAQ (reference sequence). The ends were cut back, 4 bases at V and 3 bases at J, with 6 bases in the middle. The CDR3 length is 12 residues. The CDR3 loop reads CASSSGDYGYTF. CDR3 sequence (DNA): TGTGCCAGCAGCTCGGGGGACTATGGCTACACCTTC.

The chain recombines TRBV7-9 with TRBJ2-7; D might be TRBD1 (6 bases). CDR3 length: 14 residues. V was shortened by 1 base and J by 2 bases, with 9 bases between the two germline ends. The germline CDR1 and CDR2 sequences are SEHNR and FQNEAQ (reference sequence). The CDR3 sequence is CASSLVTGTYEQYF. The CDR3 DNA reads TGTGCCAGCAGCTTAGTAACAGGGACCTACGAGCAGTACTTC.

The chain uses TRBV19 and TRBJ2-7; TRBD1 matches 9 bases. The CDR3 is 16 residues long. From germline, CDR1 is LNHDA and CDR2 SQIVND (reference sequence). J gave up 4 bases and V 5 bases, and 12 bases lay outside the gene matches. The CDR3 nucleotides are TGTGCCAGTAGTCCCCGGGACAGGGTACTGAAGTACGAGCAGTACTTC. Amino acids: CASSPRDRVLKYEQYF.

This clonotype was recorded at least ten times. The chain is built from TRBV24-1 and TRBJ2-2, with TRBD2 matching 14 bases. Germline V gene lookup returns CDR1 KGHDR and CDR2 SFDVKD. The CDR3 loop spans 14 amino acids. Trimming cost V 12 bases and J 6 bases; bases outside gene matches: 5. CDR3 DNA sequence: TGTGCCTCTGGACTAGCGGGAGGATCCGGGGAGCTGTTTTTT. This codes for CASGLAGGSGELFF.

The V call is TRBV7-6, the J call TRBJ1-6; D uncertain. The length of the CDR3 is 13 residues. CDR1 and CDR2 from the germline V gene are SGHVS and FNYEAQ. The germline V and J ends were trimmed by 1 base and 6 bases, with 4 bases remaining between them. This CDR3 is CASSLELNSPLHF. CDR3 bases: TGTGCCAGCAGCTTAGAGCTTAATTCACCCCTCCACTTT. Looking up the rest from reference TRBV7-6 and TRBJ1-6 gives the full variable domain: GAGVSQSPRYKVTKRGQDVALRCDPISGHVSLYWYRQALGQGPEFLTYFNYEAQQDKSGLPNDRFSAERPEGSISTLTIQRTEQRDSAMYRCASSLELNSPLHFGNGTRLTVT.

The chain employs TRBV9 and TRBJ2-5; TRBD1 matches 8 bases. Trimming took 1 base from V and 4 from J; bases not matched to a gene: 3. The CDR3 spans 14 residues. Germline CDR1 and CDR2: SGDLS and YYNGEE. CDR3 protein: CASSVQGASETQYF. For the CDR3, the DNA is TGTGCCAGCAGCGTACAGGGGGCATCAGAGACCCAGTACTTC.

This clonotype showed up just a few times. The chain recombines TRBV7-2 with TRBJ2-7; 9 nucleotides match TRBD1. CDR1 is SGHTA and CDR2 is FQGNSA in the germline V gene. J was trimmed by 5 bases and V by 6 bases; bases with no gene match: 11. The CDR3 sequence is 15 residues long. The CDR3 coding sequence is TGTGCCAGCAGAGCGGGACAGGGCGGGCCCCACGAGCAGTACTTC. Translation gives CASRAGQGGPHEQYF.

This chain joins TRBV20-1 and TRBJ2-3, with a possible D match to TRBD1 (5 bases). V was pared by 3 bases and J by 0 bases, with 7 bases between. The CDR3 sequence is 13 residues long. Germline assignment: CDR1 DFQATT and CDR2 SNEGSKA (reference sequence). CDR3 nucleotides: TGCAGTGCTAGTCAGGGAAGCACAGATACGCAGTATTTT. Translating gives CSASQGSTDTQYF.

This clonotype turned up a few times. The CDR3 DNA follows: TGCAGTGCTAGAACAGGGAGGAGCAATCAGCCCCAGCATTTT. Protein product: CSARTGRSNQPQHF. The rearrangement uses TRBV20-1 and TRBJ1-5; perhaps TRBD1 as D (6 bases). The CDR3 sequence is 14 residues long. Looked up from germline, CDR1 is DFQATT and CDR2 is SNEGSKA (reference sequence). V lost 2 bases and J lost 1, with 9 bases in between.

CDR3 sequence reads: CSARDRIISTDTQYF. The CDR3 region has the DNA TGCAGTGCTAGAGATCGGATAATCAGCACAGATACGCAGTATTTT. V and J are TRBV20-1 and TRBJ2-3; D gene ambiguous. The CDR3 has 15 residues. The germline V gene has CDR1 DFQATT and CDR2 SNEGSKA (reference sequence). V was cut by 0 bases and J by 0 bases, with 10 bases left in between.

This clonotype has a count of ten or more. The chain recombines TRBV2 with TRBJ2-7; 9 nucleotides agree with TRBD1. Losses at the gene ends were 6 bases for V and 5 bases for J; bases not matched to a gene: 14. CDR3 length: 16 amino acids. Germline V gene sequence: CDR1 SNHLY, CDR2 FYNNEI. This chain's CDR3 is CASSEMHRGLGDEQYF. CDR3 DNA: TGTGCCAGCAGCGAAATGCACAGGGGGCTAGGAGACGAGCAGTACTTC.

This clonotype was seen more than once but under ten times. V is TRBV6-1 and J is TRBJ2-1; D is possibly TRBD1 (5 bases). Between the trimmed V and J ends, which lost 1 base and 4 bases, there was a span of 20 bases. CDR1 and CDR2 from the germline V gene are MNHNS and SASEGT. This CDR3 spans 18 amino acids. Here the CDR3 DNA reads TGTGCCAGCAGTGAAGGGTTCATGAGAACAGGCGGATACAATGAGCAGTTCTTC. Protein: CASSEGFMRTGGYNEQFF.

This clonotype has ten or more counts. The genes are TRBV6-5 and TRBJ2-7; D is undetermined. Per germline, CDR1 MNHEY and CDR2 SVGAGI. V dropped 4 bases and J dropped 2 bases, with 12 bases sitting between them. This CDR3 has 14 amino acids. CDR3 sequence reads: CASSSGRLTYEQYF. In DNA, the CDR3 is TGTGCCAGCAGTTCAGGACGTCTCACCTACGAGCAGTACTTC.

This chain joins TRBV18 and TRBJ2-7, with TRBD1 identical over 8 bases. This CDR3 has 16 amino acids. V was pared by 1 base and J by 3 bases, with 8 bases of the junction left unmatched. Germline CDR1 is KGHSH and CDR2 is LQKENI. The CDR3 DNA sequence: TGTGCCAGCTCACCACGGACAGGGCCCACGAGCTACGAGCAGTACTTC. It is translated as CASSPRTGPTSYEQYF. The entire variable domain, with the rest obtained from reference TRBV18 and TRBJ2-7, is as follows: NAGVMQNPRHLVRRRGQEARLRCSPMKGHSHVYWYRQLPEEGLKFMVYLQKENIIDESGMPKERFSAEFPKEGPSILRIQQVVRGDSAAYFCASSPRTGPTSYEQYFGPGTRLTVT.

This clonotype was observed a single time. The chain joins TRBV7-2 to TRBJ1-6; D possibly corresponds to TRBD1 (5 bases). CDR1 is SGHTA, CDR2 FQGNSA, per germline. Trimming shortened V by 2 bases and J by 7 bases, and 9 bases separated the two germline ends. The CDR3 spans 14 residues. CDR3 DNA: TGTGCCAGCAGCTTATCAGGGCCCAATTCACCCCTCCACTTT. Encoded protein: CASSLSGPNSPLHF.

This clonotype was recorded at least ten times. CDR3 in amino acids: CASSSDTGELFF. CDR3 nucleotides: TGTGCCAGCAGCTCAGATACCGGGGAGCTGTTTTTT. The rearrangement uses TRBV7-9 and TRBJ2-2; D remains ambiguous. CDR1 and CDR2 (germline): SEHNR, FQNEAQ (reference sequence). V was clipped by 4 bases and J by 5 bases, with 5 bases between them. This CDR3 spans 12 amino acids.

This clonotype was seen just once. V is TRBV7-9 and J is TRBJ2-3; TRBD1 is a possible D gene (6 bases). Per germline, CDR1 SEHNR and CDR2 FQNEAQ (reference sequence). The CDR3 sequence is 12 residues long. V lost 4 bases and J lost 7, with 9 bases in between. The CDR3 loop reads CASSSQGNTQYF. CDR3 nucleotides: TGTGCCAGCAGCTCCCAGGGGAATACGCAGTATTTT.